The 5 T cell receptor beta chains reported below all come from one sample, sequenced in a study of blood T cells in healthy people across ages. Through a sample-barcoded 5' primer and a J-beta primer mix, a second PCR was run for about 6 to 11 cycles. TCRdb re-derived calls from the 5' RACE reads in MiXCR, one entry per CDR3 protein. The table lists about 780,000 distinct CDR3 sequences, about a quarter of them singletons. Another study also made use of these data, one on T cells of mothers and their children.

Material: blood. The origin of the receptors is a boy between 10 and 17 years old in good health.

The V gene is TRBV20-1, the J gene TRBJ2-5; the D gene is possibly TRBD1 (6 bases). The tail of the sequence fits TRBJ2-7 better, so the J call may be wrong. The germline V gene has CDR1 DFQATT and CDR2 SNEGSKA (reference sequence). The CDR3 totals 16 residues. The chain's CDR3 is CSASPAWGTLSYEQYF. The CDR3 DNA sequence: TGCAGTGCTAGCCCCGCCTGGGGGACACTCTCCTACGAGCAGTACTTC.

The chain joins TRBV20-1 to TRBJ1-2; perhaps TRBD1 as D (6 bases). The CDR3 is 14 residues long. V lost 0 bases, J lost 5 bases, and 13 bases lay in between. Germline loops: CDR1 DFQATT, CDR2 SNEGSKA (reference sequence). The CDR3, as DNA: TGCAGTGCTAGAGATCCCAGGGGTATTTATGGCTACACCTTC. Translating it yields CSARDPRGIYGYTF.

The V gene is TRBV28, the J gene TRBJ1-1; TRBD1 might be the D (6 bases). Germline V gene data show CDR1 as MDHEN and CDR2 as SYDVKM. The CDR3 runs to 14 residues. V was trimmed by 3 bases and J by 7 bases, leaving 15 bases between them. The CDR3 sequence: CASSFGGPEFEAFF. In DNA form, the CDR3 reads TGTGCCAGCAGTTTTGGGGGGCCCGAATTTGAAGCTTTCTTT.

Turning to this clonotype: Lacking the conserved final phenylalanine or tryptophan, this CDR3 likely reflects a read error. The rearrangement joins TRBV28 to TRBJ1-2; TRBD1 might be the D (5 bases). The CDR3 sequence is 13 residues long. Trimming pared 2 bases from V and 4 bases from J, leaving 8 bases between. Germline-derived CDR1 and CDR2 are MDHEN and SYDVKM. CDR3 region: CASSLRGTYGYTL. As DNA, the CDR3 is TGTGCCAGCAGTTTAAGGGGTACCTATGGCTACACCCTC.

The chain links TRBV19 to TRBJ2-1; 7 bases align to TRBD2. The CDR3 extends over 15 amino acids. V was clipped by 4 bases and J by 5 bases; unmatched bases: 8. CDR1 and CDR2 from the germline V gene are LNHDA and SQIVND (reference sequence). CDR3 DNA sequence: TGTGCCAGTAGTAAAGCCGGGACTAACCACAATGAGCAGTTCTTC. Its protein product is CASSKAGTNHNEQFF.